This T cell receptor (beta chain) was sequenced for a study of T cells after yellow fever vaccination. TCRdb re-derived calls from the 5' RACE reads in MiXCR, one entry per CDR3 protein. The data hold approximately 61,000 distinct CDR3 sequences, with roughly 7.4% observed a single time. This clonotype showed up many times. Antigen unknown. With 5 bases removed from V and 3 bases from J, the gap between germline ends came to 14 bases. Per the germline V gene, CDR1 is DFQATT and CDR2 is SNEGSKA (reference sequence). The CDR3 is 13 amino acids. Broader study findings: Detected again after the booster were most primary-vaccination clones, at almost 97% CD4 and approximately 87% CD8. Contamination by abundant bulk-population clonotypes could be present in FACS-sorted repertoires.

This rearrangement joins TRBV20-1 to TRBJ2-7, with D perhaps matching TRBD2 (7 bases). This TCR was recovered from a man younger than 30 who received the YFV17D yellow fever vaccine. The material was CD8+ T cells sorted from PBMCs, obtained on the day of the first yellow fever vaccination. The CDR3 bases are TGCAGTGCTGACCGGGGGGACAACTACGAGCAGTACTTC. Amino acids: CSADRGDNYEQYF.